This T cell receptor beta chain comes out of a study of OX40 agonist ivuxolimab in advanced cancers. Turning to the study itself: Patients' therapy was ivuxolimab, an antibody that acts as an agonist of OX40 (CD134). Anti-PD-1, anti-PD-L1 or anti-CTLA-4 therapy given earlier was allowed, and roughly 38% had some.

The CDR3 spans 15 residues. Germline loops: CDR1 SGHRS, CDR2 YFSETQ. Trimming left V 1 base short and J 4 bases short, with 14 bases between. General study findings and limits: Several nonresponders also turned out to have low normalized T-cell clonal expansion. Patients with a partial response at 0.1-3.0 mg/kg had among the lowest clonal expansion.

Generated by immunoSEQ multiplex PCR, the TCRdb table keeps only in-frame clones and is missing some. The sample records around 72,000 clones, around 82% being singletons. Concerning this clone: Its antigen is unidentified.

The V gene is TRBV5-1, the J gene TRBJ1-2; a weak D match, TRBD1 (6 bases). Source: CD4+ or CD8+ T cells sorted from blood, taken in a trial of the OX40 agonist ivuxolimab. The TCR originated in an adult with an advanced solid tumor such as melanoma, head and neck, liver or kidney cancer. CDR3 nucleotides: TGCGCCAGCAGCTTGTTGCCGGGACAAAGCTATGGCTACACCTTC. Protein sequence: CASSLLPGQSYGYTF.